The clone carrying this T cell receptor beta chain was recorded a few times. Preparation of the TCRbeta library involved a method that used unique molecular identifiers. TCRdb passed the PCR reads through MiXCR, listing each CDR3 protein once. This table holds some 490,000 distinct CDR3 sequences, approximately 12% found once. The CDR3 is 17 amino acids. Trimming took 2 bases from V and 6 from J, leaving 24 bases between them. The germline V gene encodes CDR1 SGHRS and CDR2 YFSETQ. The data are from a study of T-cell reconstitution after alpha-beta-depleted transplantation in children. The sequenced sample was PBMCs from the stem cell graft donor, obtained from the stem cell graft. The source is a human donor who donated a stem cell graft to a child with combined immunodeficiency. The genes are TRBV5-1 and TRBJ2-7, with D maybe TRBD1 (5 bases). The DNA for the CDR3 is TGCGCCAGCAGCTTTTTGGTCTTGGGTCAGGGTATGGGCGAGCAGTACTTC. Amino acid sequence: CASSFLVLGQGMGEQYF.